A selection of T cell receptor beta chains follows, all from one sample in a study of vaccination effects on CD4 cells after COVID-19. These receptors are not linked to any known antigen. Assay: immunoSEQ multiplex PCR; the TCRdb copy retains only in-frame clones and omits some. The sample consists of some 60,000 clones, around 73% of them appearing once. Sequenced here: CD4+ T cells from PBMCs cultured without peptide, sampled after COVID-19 vaccination. These receptors all stem from a human donor who received a COVID-19 vaccine. CDR3s include the opening cysteine and the closing phenylalanine or tryptophan. A D gene is named only where the DNA matches it firmly. Clone size is shown for a subset of rows, as once, few, many or a class of expanded clone.

d_call | j_call | v_call | clone_size | cdr3_aa | cdr3_nt
TRBD1 | TRBJ2-7 | TRBV11-2 | few | CASSPDRAYEQYF | TGTGCCAGCAGCCCCGACAGGGCCTACGAGCAGTACTTC
. | TRBJ1-2 | TRBV5-1 | few | CASSLDTYGYTF | TGCGCCAGCAGCTTGGACACCTATGGCTACACCTTC
TRBD1 | TRBJ1-5 | TRBV19 | . | CASSISRRGQQPQHF | TGTGCCAGTAGTATCTCCCGCAGGGGGCAACAGCCCCAGCATTTT
TRBD1 | TRBJ1-2 | TRBV19 | . | CASSRDRGSDGYTF | TGTGCCAGTAGCCGGGACAGGGGGTCTGATGGCTACACCTTC
TRBD1 | TRBJ1-5 | TRBV4-3 | . | CASSPDRENQPQHF | TGCGCCAGCAGCCCCGACAGGGAGAATCAGCCCCAGCATTTT
. | TRBJ1-5 | TRBV11-2 | . | CASSLDAGAIPHQPQHF | TGTGCCAGCAGCTTAGATGCAGGGGCCATTCCGCATCAGCCCCAGCATTTT
. | TRBJ1-2 | TRBV29-1 | . | CSVWGPGEGYTF | TGCAGCGTTTGGGGGCCGGGGGAAGGCTACACCTTC
TRBD2 | TRBJ2-7 | TRBV10-3 | . | CATLTSGSIREQYF | TGTGCCACCCTCACTAGCGGGAGTATTCGCGAGCAGTACTTC
TRBD1 | TRBJ2-5 | TRBV5-1 | . | CASSSGQGHQETQYF | TGCGCCAGCAGCTCGGGACAGGGGCATCAAGAGACCCAGTACTTC
. | TRBJ2-1 | TRBV2 | . | CASSMEIFYNEQFF | TGTGCCAGCAGTATGGAAATCTTCTACAATGAGCAGTTCTTC
. | TRBJ2-1 | TRBV28 | . | CASGLANEQFF | TGTGCCAGCGGTCTAGCAAATGAGCAGTTCTTC
. | TRBJ2-7 | TRBV6-5 | . | CASRRGAATYEQYF | TGTGCCAGCAGGAGGGGGGCAGCAACCTACGAGCAGTACTTC
. | TRBJ2-5 | TRBV7-2 | . | CASSSDSWYQETQYF | TGTGCCAGCAGCTCGGACAGTTGGTACCAAGAGACCCAGTACTTC
. | TRBJ2-2 | TRBV29-1 | . | CSVDPGTGELFF | TGCAGCGTTGATCCAGGAACCGGGGAGCTGTTTTTT
. | TRBJ1-2 | TRBV25-1 | . | CASSLGPANYGYTF | TGTGCCAGCAGTTTGGGGCCCGCTAACTATGGCTACACCTTC
TRBD1 | TRBJ1-2 | TRBV15 | . | CATSFRDREHGYTF | TGTGCCACCAGTTTCCGGGACAGGGAACATGGCTACACCTTC